Sequencing of this T cell receptor beta chain was carried out in a study of multiple sclerosis patients with progressive multifocal leukoencephalopathy. CDR1 is MNHEY, CDR2 SVGAGI, per germline. V was trimmed by 0 bases and J by 4 bases, leaving 10 bases between them. This CDR3 has 15 amino acids. Points on this clone: Antigen: not known.

Only in-frame clones appear in the TCRdb table, and some are missing; sequencing was by immunoSEQ multiplex PCR. The sample holds about 33,000 clones, roughly nine tenths seen once. The time point denotes: time of PML onset. After about 16 to 60 months on natalizumab, the natalizumab-treated patients developed PML. T3 blood samples were collected at the time of PML onset. Study-wide findings and caveats: At PML onset, no shared TRBV or TRBJ gene usage was seen. Less diverse TRB repertoires were suggested in most PML patients.

Sequencing was performed on PBMCs, taken from a patient treated with natalizumab. This TCR was recovered from a human donor with progressive multifocal leukoencephalopathy. The V and J genes are TRBV6-5 and TRBJ1-3; D not resolved. CDR3 residues: CASSYSKTNGNTIYF. The CDR3 nucleotides are TGTGCCAGCAGTTACTCGAAGACAAACGGAAACACCATATATTTT.